This is a list of T cell receptor beta chains from one sample in a study of PD-L1 blockade in urothelial cancer. TCRdb's table, derived via immunoSEQ multiplex PCR, lists solely in-frame clones and lacks some. Of some 76,000 clones listed, 70% to 90% are singletons. The sequencing used PBMCs, collected around atezolizumab (anti-PD-L1) treatment. The receptors shown here come from a man in his 60s with urothelial cancer. Each CDR3 is given with its conserved first and last residue. Each record gives: CDR3 DNA, CDR3 protein, clone size, V gene, J gene, D gene. A D gene is named only where the DNA matches it firmly. Size tells how often a clone was seen (once, few, many) or the class of an expanded clone, and some rows leave it out.

cdr3_nt: TGTGCCAGCAGCTTATTTTCGGGACAGGGAAAGGGACAGCCCCAGCATTTT; cdr3_aa: CASSLFSGQGKGQPQHF; clone_size: .; v_call: TRBV7-2; j_call: TRBJ1-5; d_call: TRBD1
cdr3_nt: TGTGCCAGCAGTGAAATGGCAAATACGCAGTATTTT; cdr3_aa: CASSEMANTQYF; clone_size: .; v_call: TRBV6-1; j_call: TRBJ2-3; d_call: .
cdr3_nt: TGTGCCAGCTCACCGGCCGGGGGTGAAAACACCATATATTTT; cdr3_aa: CASSPAGGENTIYF; clone_size: .; v_call: TRBV18; j_call: TRBJ1-3; d_call: .
cdr3_nt: TGTGCCAGCTGTGGAAGGGAGTTCGAGACCCAGTACTTC; cdr3_aa: CASCGREFETQYF; clone_size: .; v_call: TRBV13; j_call: TRBJ2-5; d_call: .
cdr3_nt: TGTGCCACCAGCAGAGATCAGAATAACTATGGCTACACCTTC; cdr3_aa: CATSRDQNNYGYTF; clone_size: .; v_call: TRBV15; j_call: TRBJ1-2; d_call: .
cdr3_nt: TGTGCCAGCAGCCCCGGCGGCAGCCTTGGCTACACCTTC; cdr3_aa: CASSPGGSLGYTF; clone_size: .; v_call: TRBV6-5; j_call: TRBJ1-2; d_call: .
cdr3_nt: TGTGCCAGTAGTATAGATCTCCGACTAGCGGGAGGTACCCAGTACTTC; cdr3_aa: CASSIDLRLAGGTQYF; clone_size: .; v_call: TRBV19; j_call: TRBJ2-5; d_call: TRBD2
cdr3_nt: TGTGCCAGCACCCGGACTGTGAGCTCCTACAATGAGCAGTTCTTC; cdr3_aa: CASTRTVSSYNEQFF; clone_size: .; v_call: TRBV6-1; j_call: TRBJ2-1; d_call: .
cdr3_nt: TGTGCCTGGAGGTTACAGGGACAGCCCCAGCATTTT; cdr3_aa: CAWRLQGQPQHF; clone_size: .; v_call: TRBV30; j_call: TRBJ1-5; d_call: .
cdr3_nt: TGTGCCAGCAGGGGCCAGAACACTGAAGCTTTCTTT; cdr3_aa: CASRGQNTEAFF; clone_size: .; v_call: TRBV5-4; j_call: TRBJ1-1; d_call: .
cdr3_nt: TGTGCCACCAGCCTCCTAGGGGGGGTGGGCTACACCTTC; cdr3_aa: CATSLLGGVGYTF; clone_size: few; v_call: TRBV6-1; j_call: TRBJ1-2; d_call: .
cdr3_nt: TGTGCCAGCAGTTACTCGGGGGCTTCGAACACTGAAGCTTTCTTT; cdr3_aa: CASSYSGASNTEAFF; clone_size: .; v_call: TRBV6-5; j_call: TRBJ1-1; d_call: .
cdr3_nt: TGCGCCAGCAGCCAAGATCACGGGACAGGGGGAGAGACCCAGTACTTC; cdr3_aa: CASSQDHGTGGETQYF; clone_size: .; v_call: TRBV4-3; j_call: TRBJ2-5; d_call: TRBD1
cdr3_nt: TGCGCCAGCAGCTTGGCTGGCTTCTACGAGCAGTACTTC; cdr3_aa: CASSLAGFYEQYF; clone_size: once; v_call: TRBV5-1; j_call: TRBJ2-7; d_call: .
cdr3_nt: TGCGCCAGCAGCCCCGGGACTAGCGGAGGCACAGATACGCAGTATTTT; cdr3_aa: CASSPGTSGGTDTQYF; clone_size: .; v_call: TRBV4-1; j_call: TRBJ2-3; d_call: TRBD2
cdr3_nt: TGTGCCAGAGGGACTAGCGTCTACGAGCAGTACTTC; cdr3_aa: CARGTSVYEQYF; clone_size: .; v_call: TRBV13; j_call: TRBJ2-7; d_call: TRBD2
cdr3_nt: TGCGCCAGCAGCTTTGCTAGCGAGACCCAGTACTTC; cdr3_aa: CASSFASETQYF; clone_size: .; v_call: TRBV5-1; j_call: TRBJ2-5; d_call: .
cdr3_nt: TGTGCCAGCAGTTTGGGCCCATACTACAATGAGCAGTTCTTC; cdr3_aa: CASSLGPYYNEQFF; clone_size: once; v_call: TRBV6-5; j_call: TRBJ2-1; d_call: .
cdr3_nt: TGTGCCAGCAGGGGGACAGGGCCCTACGAGCAGTACTTC; cdr3_aa: CASRGTGPYEQYF; clone_size: .; v_call: TRBV6-1; j_call: TRBJ2-7; d_call: TRBD1
cdr3_nt: TGCGCCAGCAGCCAGGGGGGACAGGGAGGGACTGAAGCTTTCTTT; cdr3_aa: CASSQGGQGGTEAFF; clone_size: once; v_call: TRBV4-1; j_call: TRBJ1-1; d_call: TRBD1
cdr3_nt: TGTGCCACCAGCAGAGATTTGCCGGGGGGACTGATCAATCAGCCCCAGCATTTT; cdr3_aa: CATSRDLPGGLINQPQHF; clone_size: .; v_call: TRBV15; j_call: TRBJ1-5; d_call: .
cdr3_nt: TGCGCCAGCAGCCAAGATCCCTCGGGGGACGGGGAGCTGTTTTTT; cdr3_aa: CASSQDPSGDGELFF; clone_size: .; v_call: TRBV4-3; j_call: TRBJ2-2; d_call: .